This T cell receptor (beta chain) was obtained from a study of CD8+ T cells in alopecia areata. Note on this clone: Its specificity is not known.

Treatment here: oral pan-JAK inhibitor, 5-10 mg twice daily. Patients with alopecia areata provided lesional scalp punch biopsies as well as peripheral blood. The germline V and J ends were trimmed by 2 bases and 11 bases, with 6 bases remaining between them. The CDR3 consists of 11 residues. Germline loops: CDR1 MNHEY, CDR2 SVGAGI. General observations from the study: Amid tofacitinib therapy, many expanded lesional clones stayed present in scalp and blood.

Sequencing templates came from extracted RNA that was reverse transcribed into cDNA. Assay: immunoSEQ multiplex PCR; the TCRdb copy retains only in-frame clones and omits some. This table holds some 170,000 clones, 50% to 75% found once. The J gene is TRBJ2-2, the V gene TRBV6-5; D tentatively fits TRBD1 or TRBD2 (5 bases each). Sequenced here: CD4+ T cells sorted from blood, sampled at roughly week 58, from a patient treated with tofacitinib. The origin of this receptor is a human donor with alopecia areata. CDR3 sequence (DNA): TGTGCCAGCAGTTACGGGGGAGAGCTGTTTTTT. It codes for CASSYGGELFF.